Here is one T cell receptor beta chain with its context. Its antigen has not been determined. No base quality information exists; no much larger clone differs at one position. Patients with a history of autoimmune disease or receiving systemic immunosuppression were excluded from the trial. Peripheral blood for TCR sequencing was drawn from every dose cohort at baseline, at cycle 4 day 1 and at cycle 7 day 1. Samples were obtained from an open-label, multicenter, first-in-human phase I dose-escalation trial of ivuxolimab. Adults with locally advanced or metastatic head and neck squamous cell, hepatocellular, melanoma or renal cell carcinoma were enrolled in the trial. Before TCR sequencing, CD4+ T cells and CD8+ T cells from peripheral blood were sorted into separate populations. To sequence the TCRbeta CDR3 region, genomic DNA was isolated from the sorted cells. TCRbeta CDR3 regions were sequenced using the immunoSEQ Assay. Sourced from immuneACCESS, this table was stored by TCRdb with only in-frame sequences that have V and J called. A share of the clones is absent; for the studies checked, an unresolved V gene accounts for under half, and the remainder has no known explanation. This sample gives tens of thousands of clones in total; around 90% of them show up just once. The top ten clonotypes cover approximately 0.39% of the sample.

Including cysteine and phenylalanine, the CDR3 has 14 amino acids. The CDR3 DNA has 42 bases and is translated from base 1. The trim is 3 bases for V and 6 bases for J, with a gap of 15 bases between the germline ends. CDR1 and CDR2 are read off the germline V gene as MDHEN and SYDVKM. The data were obtained in a study of OX40 agonist ivuxolimab in advanced cancers. Looking at the study overall: The costimulatory receptor OX40 (CD134) was targeted by ivuxolimab, a fully human IgG2 agonistic monoclonal antibody. Partial responses occurred in three dose-escalation patients: two with cutaneous melanoma and one with hepatocellular carcinoma. The paper reports the monotherapy dose-escalation portion (N of about 47 patients) of the phase I ivuxolimab trial. In the dose-escalation cohort, 70% to 85% of patients were male, and the mean age was approximately 60 years, with a range of 23 to 79. Of the roughly 52 patients in dose escalation, around 19 had hepatocellular carcinoma, roughly 15 had melanoma, 9 had renal cell carcinoma and 9 had head and neck cancer. The point of sequencing TCRbeta in the periphery was to test whether ivuxolimab changed TCR sequence diversity and drove clonal T-cell expansion. Prior anti-PD-1, anti-PD-L1 or anti-CTLA-4 therapy was permitted, and 40% of dose-escalation patients had received checkpoint inhibitors. Intravenous ivuxolimab was administered to patients every 2 weeks at six dose levels: 0.01, 0.1, 0.3, 1.5, 3 and 10 mg/kg.

Paper-wide results and their limitations: The antigen specificity of the peripheral T cells that underwent clonal expansion was not determined. On average, CD8+ T cells showed more expanded clones than CD4+ T cells after ivuxolimab. In the 0.1-3.0 mg/kg groups, partial responders were among the patients with the lowest normalized peripheral clonal expansion, particularly in CD8+ T cells. Clonal expansion of both CD4+ and CD8+ blood T cells was observed from baseline to week 6 at doses 0.1 to 3.0 mg/kg. Low levels of normalized T-cell clonal expansion were also shown by some nonresponding patients.

The TCR sequence derives from an adult with an advanced solid tumor such as melanoma, head and neck, liver or kidney cancer. The chain links TRBV28 with TRBJ2-7; the D gene is unclear. This material consisted of CD4+ or CD8+ T cells sorted from blood, taken in a trial of the OX40 agonist ivuxolimab. The DNA reads as follows: TGTGCCAGCAGTTTGGTTCCTAGTTATAGCGAGCAGTACTTC. Translation gives CASSLVPSYSEQYF.